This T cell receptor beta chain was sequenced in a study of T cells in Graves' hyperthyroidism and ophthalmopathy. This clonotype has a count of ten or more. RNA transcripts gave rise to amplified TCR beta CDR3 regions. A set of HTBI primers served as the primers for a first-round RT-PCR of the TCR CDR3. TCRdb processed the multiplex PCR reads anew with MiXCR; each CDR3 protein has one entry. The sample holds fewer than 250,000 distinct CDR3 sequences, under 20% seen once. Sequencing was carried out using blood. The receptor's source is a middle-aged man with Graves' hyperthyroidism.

The CDR3 nucleotides are TGTGCCAGCACCCGGCTGACAGGGGGCAGTCAGCCCCAGCATTTT. Translation gives CASTRLTGGSQPQHF. The gene calls are TRBV28 and TRBJ1-5; 10 bases match TRBD1. The CDR3 runs to 15 residues. Germline V gene lookup returns CDR1 MDHEN and CDR2 SYDVKM. The junction had 9 bases not matched to a gene; V was cut back by 7 bases and J by 6 bases.